This entry concerns a single T cell receptor (beta chain). This table comes from immunoSEQ multiplex PCR, and its TCRdb copy is limited to in-frame clones, with some not included. This table has 84,000 or so clones, 94% appearing once. Germline V gene data show CDR1 as SGDLS and CDR2 as YYNGEE. The CDR3 sequence is 17 residues long. V lost 3 bases and J lost 0; bases outside the gene matches: 9. The sample is drawn from a study of T cell changes during pregnancy in multiple sclerosis. The TCR comes from a female donor with multiple sclerosis, enrolled in a pregnancy study. The gene calls are TRBV9 and TRBJ2-3, with 8 bases fitting TRBD2. Material: peripheral blood, obtained in the third trimester of pregnancy. CDR3 DNA: TGTGCCAGCAGCGGGCACATTAGCGGGGAGAGCACAGATACGCAGTATTTT. This sequence encodes CASSGHISGESTDTQYF.